This T cell receptor beta chain is from a study of shared clonotypes between healthy human individuals (dated by TCRdb to about 2020). Regarding the study in general: Three men and two women, aged 18 to 49 years, made up the cohort. Per donor, three plates each were used for CD4 naive and CD4 memory, two for CD8 naive, and one for CD8 memory. To estimate repertoire size and how much clonotypes are shared between individuals, the study performed deep sequencing of blood TCR repertoires from a few healthy adults. Different laboratories and diverse techniques were used to prepare libraries and sequence TCR repertoires, to increase sequencing depth and limit assay-specific biases. Per donor, leukapheresis produced somewhere between about 0.94 and 8.9 billion PBMCs. The research as a whole found: Across a few donors, around 5% of naive CD4, approximately 3.6% of naive CD8, 2.3% of memory CD4, and 0.4% to 0.45% of memory CD8 clonotypes were shared. Clonotypes shared by all four sorted-subset donors showed higher generation probabilities than non-shared clonotypes. Based on pairwise subsampling, the degree of clonotype sharing among donors was expected to be affected by sequencing depth. Incomplete sequencing was indicated by rarefaction of sorted-subset datasets, despite the large sequencing depth. Naive subsets generally had larger estimated clonotype richness than memory subsets did. The small number of donors limited the genetic and exposure-history diversity represented. Sampling was restricted to blood, and TCR repertoires in tissues likely differ from the TCR repertoires found in blood.

For the CD8 naive samples, CD45RO-negative cells were positively selected for CCR7, yielding a CD45RA+CCR7+ population from which TemRA cells were excluded. Healthy HIV-negative adults with no recently reported acute infections or vaccinations were included as donors. Every donor was a Caucasian adult residing in Nashville, Tennessee, USA. Blood was collected by leukapheresis, and PBMCs were isolated by Ficoll-Histopaque density gradient centrifugation and then cryopreserved in liquid nitrogen vapor phase. Analytical flow cytometry was used to check the purity and quantity of each magnetically sorted T cell population. From each sorted fraction, genomic DNA was isolated and quantified by UV absorbance on a Nanodrop 2000c. TCR CDR3 regions were amplified from genomic DNA by multiplex PCR using the deep immunoSEQ assay. For each cell subset, the extracted genomic DNA was distributed evenly across all wells of several immunoSEQ 96-well plates, and each plate served as one replicate. Each replicate PCR for sorted subsets received roughly 0.2 ug genomic DNA, equal to roughly 30,000 T cell genomes. Purified libraries were measured with a Qubit 3.0 fluorometer, size-checked on a Bioanalyzer 2100, and measured again with the KAPA Library Quantification kit. Every immunoSEQ 96-well plate was sequenced on a dedicated single-read 150-cycle Illumina NextSeq 550 flow cell. The published analysis was carried out like this. Because the immunoSEQ output included only junctional sequences and no quality scores, the filtering could not be the same as the filtering used for full-length reads. Sequences were annotated with PyIR, a Python wrapper for IgBLAST v1.9, using IMGT germline references to assign V/J genes and CDR3. Reads were removed for weak V/J assignments (E-value above 1e-6), missing CDR3, stop codons, out-of-frame junctions, or ambiguous translated residues. V3J clonotypes were defined by identical inferred V gene, J gene, and CDR3 amino acid sequence. Percentage overlap between repertoires was calculated by dividing the number of shared unique clonotypes by the size of the smaller repertoire. Richness of each repertoire was evaluated using RTK rarefaction, the Chao1 estimator, and Recon v2.1 estimates of unobserved clonotypes. Generation probabilities were computed with OLGA for all TCRbeta clonotypes obtained by the gDNA method from several donors. Here the immuneACCESS table is served through TCRdb, limited to in-frame sequences with V and J called. Missing clones are a known gap in these copies; in checked studies unresolved V genes cover under half, and the rest lacks a known reason. V and J calls plus clone size are reproduced from that table; the DNA served to infer D and trimming. This sample gives roughly 2.1 million clones in total; 93% of them show up just once. The top ten constitute more than 1.5% of the sample.

As concerns this clone: Its antigen is not yet known. No much larger clone is present one base from it, and per-base qualities are unavailable.

CDR1 and CDR2 were assigned from the germline V gene (reference sequence) as SGHNT and YYREEE. Counted from cysteine to phenylalanine, this CDR3 has 17 amino acids. Only the CDR3 part of the read is kept: 51 bases, read in frame from the first base. Germline trimming: 2 bases from V, 1 base from J; junction bases outside gene matches: 6. This TCR came from a man aged 18 to 35 in good health. Some clones in this sample may be carry-over from other donors' samples. Sequencing input: naive CD8+ T cells from PBMCs. In light of the paper, this sample's cell subset or site label describes: CD45RA+CCR7+. The rearranged segments are TRBV5-4 and TRBJ2-1; 10 bases in the junction line up with TRBD1. The nucleotide sequence is given as TGTGCCAGCAGCTTCGACAGGGGGCTAGGGTCCTACAATGAGCAGTTCTTC. This yields the protein CASSFDRGLGSYNEQFF.